Listed here are 12 T cell receptor beta chains from one sample, sequenced in a study of shared clonotypes between healthy human individuals. Using immunoSEQ multiplex PCR, the repertoire was profiled, and TCRdb retains in-frame clones only, with some absent. This sample yields some 2,100,000 clones, of which 90% to 96% are seen a single time; over 0.1% belongs to the top ten. Sequences were obtained from naive CD4+ T cells sorted from blood. Subset specified: CD45RA+ positively selected. These receptors were collected from a man aged 18 to 29 in good health.

The V gene is TRBV6-1, the J gene TRBJ1-1; D is ambiguous. The CDR3 has 14 amino acids. Germline lookup yields CDR1 MNHNS and CDR2 SASEGT. The V end was cut by 6 bases, the J end by 5 bases, with 16 bases between. CDR3 loop: CASSEQRSGTEAFF. The CDR3 DNA reads TGTGCCAGCAGCGAGCAGAGGTCTGGGACTGAAGCTTTCTTT.

This clone was seen only once. The gene calls are TRBV9 and TRBJ2-1; TRBD1 might be the D (6 bases). The V and J ends lost 7 bases and 0 bases respectively, with 20 bases between them. Looked up from germline, CDR1 is SGDLS and CDR2 is YYNGEE. The CDR3 consists of 17 residues. The CDR3 DNA follows: TGTGCCAGCGGGGCCGGCACAGGGATCCTCTCCTACAATGAGCAGTTCTTC. Its protein is CASGAGTGILSYNEQFF.

V gene TRBV6-1 combines with J gene TRBJ1-2, with no clear D. Germline V CDR1 and CDR2: MNHNS, SASEGT. The V end lost 6 bases, the J end lost 4 bases, and 12 bases lay between the germline ends. The CDR3 has 13 residues. CDR3 nucleotides: TGTGCCAGCAGACAACCTATTACCTATGGCTACACCTTC. It specifies CASRQPITYGYTF.

As DNA, the CDR3 is TGTGCTAGTGGTTTGTGGCAAGGGGGAGGGGCCACCGGGGAGCTGTTTTTT. It specifies CASGLWQGGGATGELFF. The J gene is TRBJ2-2, the V gene TRBV12-5; tentative D call: TRBD2 (7 bases). Germline V gene data show CDR1 as LGHNT and CDR2 as FRNRAP. The CDR3 totals 17 residues. V was trimmed by 2 bases and J by 4 bases, leaving 17 bases between them.

The chain couples TRBV29-1 to TRBJ1-1; 10 bases are a match to TRBD1. Unmatched junction bases numbered 6, after V lost 4 bases and J lost 1 base. Germline values: CDR1 SQVTM, CDR2 ANQGSEA. This CDR3 region has 15 residues. As DNA, the CDR3 is TGCAGCGTTGGGGGGGACAGGGGTCAGAACACTGAAGCTTTCTTT. It translates to CSVGGDRGQNTEAFF.

With respect to this clone: A read error may account for a junction end that differs from germline. The V gene is TRBV7-2, the J gene TRBJ2-7; D gene unclear. The CDR3 loop spans 14 amino acids. Germline V gene sequence: CDR1 SGHTA, CDR2 FQGNSA. The CDR3 reads CASSSDFSSYGQYF. CDR3 nucleotide sequence: TGTGCCAGCAGCTCTGACTTTTCCTCCTACGGGCAGTACTTC.

This clone was detected once. The genes are TRBV27 and TRBJ2-7, with D possibly called TRBD1 or TRBD2 (5 bases each). Germline V gene lookup returns CDR1 MNHEY and CDR2 SMNVEV (reference sequence). CDR3 length: 14 amino acids. V shed 8 bases and J shed 5 bases, with 19 bases lying between them. The CDR3 DNA follows: TGTGCCAGCCACCACGGGGCTAGGGCCGACGAGCAGTACTTC. Translation gives CASHHGARADEQYF.

As for this clone: The same CDR3 can be traced to other DNA sequences in this sample. The chain carries TRBV19 and TRBJ1-5; D is unresolved. Per the germline V gene, CDR1 is LNHDA and CDR2 is SQIVND (reference sequence). The CDR3 sequence is 14 residues long. V was cut by 3 bases and J by 0 bases, with 6 bases left in between. The CDR3 loop is CASSIGNSNQPQHF. The CDR3 DNA reads TGTGCCAGTAGTATCGGGAATAGCAATCAGCCCCAGCATTTT.

The chain has TRBV10-3 and TRBJ2-5, with 11 nucleotides matching TRBD2. This CDR3 is 14 amino acids long. Trimming cost V 6 bases and J 5 bases; bases outside gene matches: 5. Germline V CDR1 and CDR2: ENHRY, SYGVKD. The CDR3 coding sequence is TGTGCCATCAGGAAGGGACTAGCGGCCGAGACCCAGTACTTC. This translates into CAIRKGLAAETQYF.

CDR3 DNA: TGTGCCAGTAGTACCCGGCCCGGGACTAGCGGGACTAGCTCCTACAATGAGCAGTTCTTC. Its translation: CASSTRPGTSGTSSYNEQFF. The chain joins TRBV19 to TRBJ2-1, with TRBD2 matching 13 bases. The V and J ends lost 4 bases and 0 bases, in that order; junction bases with no gene match: 12. There are 20 residues in the CDR3. CDR1 is LNHDA, CDR2 SQIVND, per germline (reference sequence).

CDR3 loop: CASSGTGGSNTGELFF. CDR3 bases: TGTGCCAGCTCAGGGACAGGGGGCTCGAACACCGGGGAGCTGTTTTTT. The genes are TRBV18 and TRBJ2-2; 12 bases align to TRBD1. This CDR3 comprises 16 residues. J was trimmed by 0 bases and V by 5 bases; bases with no gene match: 1. Germline CDR1 is KGHSH and CDR2 is LQKENI.

This clone has a handful of counts. The gene calls are TRBV10-2 and TRBJ1-2; D gene ambiguous. Trimming shortened V by 8 bases and J by 1 base, and 23 bases separated the two germline ends. CDR3 length equals 17 residues. Germline lookup yields CDR1 WSHSY and CDR2 SAAADI. The CDR3 DNA follows: TGCGCCAGCGCAGTGACTTGGGGAAAGGGAAGTAACTATGGCTACACCTTC. This gives the protein CASAVTWGKGSNYGYTF.